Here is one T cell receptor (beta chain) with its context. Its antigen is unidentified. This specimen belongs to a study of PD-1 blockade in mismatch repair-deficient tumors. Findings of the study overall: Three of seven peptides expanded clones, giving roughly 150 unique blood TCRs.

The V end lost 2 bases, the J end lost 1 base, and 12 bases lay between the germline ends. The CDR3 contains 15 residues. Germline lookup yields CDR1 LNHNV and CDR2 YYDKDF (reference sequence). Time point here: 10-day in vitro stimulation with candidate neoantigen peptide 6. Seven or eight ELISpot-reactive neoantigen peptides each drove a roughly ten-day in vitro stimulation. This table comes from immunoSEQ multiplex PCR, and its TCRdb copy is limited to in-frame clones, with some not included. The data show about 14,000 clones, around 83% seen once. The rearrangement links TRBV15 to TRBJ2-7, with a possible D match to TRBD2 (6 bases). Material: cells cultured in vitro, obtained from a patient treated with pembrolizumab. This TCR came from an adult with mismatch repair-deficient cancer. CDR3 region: CATSRTKGLSYEQYF. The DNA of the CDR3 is TGTGCCACCAGCAGAACTAAGGGACTGTCCTACGAGCAGTACTTC.